The rows below give T cell receptor beta chains drawn from one sample of a study of OX40 agonist ivuxolimab in advanced cancers. Repertoires were generated with immunoSEQ multiplex PCR, while TCRdb's copy carries only in-frame clones and drops some. The sample has about 69,000 clones; 80% to 85% are singletons. The sequences come from CD4+ or CD8+ T cells sorted from blood, collected in a trial of the OX40 agonist ivuxolimab. The receptors shown here come from an adult with an advanced solid tumor such as melanoma, head and neck, liver or kidney cancer. The CDR3 runs from the conserved cysteine through the conserved F or W. Each record gives: CDR3 protein, CDR3 DNA, J gene, V gene, D gene, clone size. A D gene is named only where the DNA matches it firmly. For some rows the clone size is stated as once, few or many, or as a class when expanded; others skip it.

CDR3 protein: CASLLRAYNEQFF
CDR3 DNA: TGTGCCAGTCTCCTAAGGGCCTACAATGAGCAGTTCTTC
J gene: TRBJ2-1
V gene: TRBV21-1
D gene: -
clone size: -

CDR3 protein: CASSGQGVYNEQFF
CDR3 DNA: TGTGCCAGCAGTGGACAGGGGGTCTACAATGAGCAGTTCTTC
J gene: TRBJ2-1
V gene: TRBV2
D gene: TRBD1
clone size: -

CDR3 protein: CSVEGVLTSGRRNEQFF
CDR3 DNA: TGCAGCGTTGAAGGAGTTTTGACTAGCGGGAGGAGGAATGAGCAGTTCTTC
J gene: TRBJ2-1
V gene: TRBV29-1
D gene: TRBD2
clone size: -

CDR3 protein: CASSPGTSGAETQYF
CDR3 DNA: TGTGCCAGCAGCCCAGGGACTAGCGGTGCGGAGACCCAGTACTTC
J gene: TRBJ2-5
V gene: TRBV11-2
D gene: TRBD2
clone size: -

CDR3 protein: CASSLLVQRTEAFF
CDR3 DNA: TGTGCCAGCAGTTTACTCGTTCAGAGGACTGAAGCTTTCTTT
J gene: TRBJ1-1
V gene: TRBV28
D gene: -
clone size: -

CDR3 protein: CASVLGLAAYNEQFF
CDR3 DNA: TGTGCCAGCGTTCTAGGACTAGCGGCCTACAATGAGCAGTTCTTC
J gene: TRBJ2-1
V gene: TRBV6-1
D gene: TRBD2
clone size: -

CDR3 protein: CASSLTGGDKGYTF
CDR3 DNA: TGTGCCAGCAGCTTAACTGGGGGAGATAAGGGCTACACCTTC
J gene: TRBJ1-2
V gene: TRBV7-3
D gene: -
clone size: -

CDR3 protein: CASSEEGAGRKTEAFF
CDR3 DNA: TGTGCCAGCAGTGAAGAGGGCGCAGGGAGGAAAACTGAAGCTTTCTTT
J gene: TRBJ1-1
V gene: TRBV2
D gene: -
clone size: -

CDR3 protein: CASSLRDPGELFF
CDR3 DNA: TGTGCCAGCAGCTTAAGGGATCCCGGGGAGCTGTTTTTT
J gene: TRBJ2-2
V gene: TRBV11-3
D gene: -
clone size: medium-sized

CDR3 protein: CASSLASGNTIYF
CDR3 DNA: TGTGCCAGCAGCTTGGCGAGCGGAAACACCATATATTTT
J gene: TRBJ1-3
V gene: TRBV5-6
D gene: -
clone size: -

CDR3 protein: CASSLSTEQPQHF
CDR3 DNA: TGCGCCAGCAGCTTGAGCACAGAGCAGCCCCAGCATTTT
J gene: TRBJ1-5
V gene: TRBV5-1
D gene: -
clone size: -

CDR3 protein: CASSYSPDRGHGYTF
CDR3 DNA: TGTGCCAGCAGTTACTCACCCGACAGGGGGCATGGCTACACCTTC
J gene: TRBJ1-2
V gene: TRBV6-5
D gene: TRBD1
clone size: -

CDR3 protein: CASSPPTGTKNIQYF
CDR3 DNA: TGTGCCAGCAGCCCGCCGACAGGGACCAAAAACATTCAGTACTTC
J gene: TRBJ2-4
V gene: TRBV28
D gene: TRBD1
clone size: -

CDR3 protein: CASSTTDYSNQPQHF
CDR3 DNA: TGTGCCAGCAGTACGACAGACTATAGCAATCAGCCCCAGCATTTT
J gene: TRBJ1-5
V gene: TRBV6-1
D gene: -
clone size: -

CDR3 protein: CASSLVQGGGTEAFF
CDR3 DNA: TGTGCCAGCAGTTTGGTGCAGGGTGGCGGCACTGAAGCTTTCTTT
J gene: TRBJ1-1
V gene: TRBV28
D gene: -
clone size: -

CDR3 protein: CASTAWAGSPSGNTIYF
CDR3 DNA: TGTGCCAGCACTGCCTGGGCAGGGTCCCCCTCTGGAAACACCATATATTTT
J gene: TRBJ1-3
V gene: TRBV21-1
D gene: -
clone size: -

CDR3 protein: CASSLDLQETQYF
CDR3 DNA: TGTGCCAGCAGCCTGGACCTACAAGAGACCCAGTACTTC
J gene: TRBJ2-5
V gene: TRBV9
D gene: -
clone size: -

CDR3 protein: CASSEGVGELRNIQYF
CDR3 DNA: TGTGCCAGCAGTGAGGGGGTTGGGGAGTTACGAAACATTCAGTACTTC
J gene: TRBJ2-4
V gene: TRBV2
D gene: -
clone size: -

CDR3 protein: CASTPRSRNTEAFF
CDR3 DNA: TGTGCCAGCACTCCCCGGAGCAGGAACACTGAAGCTTTCTTT
J gene: TRBJ1-1
V gene: TRBV25-1
D gene: -
clone size: once

CDR3 protein: CASSEGTDFSGANVLTF
CDR3 DNA: TGTGCCAGCAGTGAAGGGACGGACTTTTCTGGGGCCAACGTCCTGACTTTC
J gene: TRBJ2-6
V gene: TRBV6-1
D gene: -
clone size: -

CDR3 protein: CASSPGQGRETQYF
CDR3 DNA: TGCGCCAGCAGCCCAGGACAGGGACGGGAGACCCAGTACTTC
J gene: TRBJ2-5
V gene: TRBV5-1
D gene: TRBD1
clone size: once

CDR3 protein: CASSLGRGYSNQPQHF
CDR3 DNA: TGTGCCAGCAGCTTAGGTAGGGGTTATAGCAATCAGCCCCAGCATTTT
J gene: TRBJ1-5
V gene: TRBV7-3
D gene: -
clone size: -

CDR3 protein: CASWPQVYTEAFF
CDR3 DNA: TGTGCCAGCTGGCCCCAGGTCTACACTGAAGCTTTCTTT
J gene: TRBJ1-1
V gene: TRBV6-6
D gene: -
clone size: -

CDR3 protein: CASGLTQEVTVYGYTF
CDR3 DNA: TGTGCTAGTGGTTTGACCCAAGAGGTGACCGTGTATGGCTACACCTTC
J gene: TRBJ1-2
V gene: TRBV12-5
D gene: -
clone size: -

CDR3 protein: CAIATGTGGRGELFF
CDR3 DNA: TGTGCCATAGCCACCGGGACAGGGGGTCGAGGGGAGCTGTTTTTT
J gene: TRBJ2-2
V gene: TRBV19
D gene: TRBD1
clone size: -

CDR3 protein: CASSSVYSGSEAFF
CDR3 DNA: TGTGCCAGCAGCTCGGTCTACTCCGGCTCTGAAGCTTTCTTT
J gene: TRBJ1-1
V gene: TRBV5-6
D gene: -
clone size: -

CDR3 protein: CAWSVRGGKTKLFF
CDR3 DNA: TGTGCCTGGAGTGTACGGGGGGGCAAAACAAAACTGTTTTTT
J gene: TRBJ1-4
V gene: TRBV30
D gene: -
clone size: few

CDR3 protein: CASSLGQGRGTQYF
CDR3 DNA: TGTGCCAGCAGTCTGGGACAGGGCCGGGGGACCCAGTACTTC
J gene: TRBJ2-5
V gene: TRBV28
D gene: TRBD1
clone size: -

CDR3 protein: CASSSGVQSYNEQFF
CDR3 DNA: TGTGCCAGCAGCTCGGGGGTGCAATCCTACAATGAGCAGTTCTTC
J gene: TRBJ2-1
V gene: TRBV11-2
D gene: -
clone size: -

CDR3 protein: CASSTYRSYEQYF
CDR3 DNA: TGTGCCAGCAGTACTTACAGGAGCTACGAGCAGTACTTC
J gene: TRBJ2-7
V gene: TRBV27
D gene: -
clone size: -

CDR3 protein: CASTGRGQPFYGYTF
CDR3 DNA: TGTGCCAGTACGGGCAGGGGGCAACCCTTTTATGGCTACACCTTC
J gene: TRBJ1-2
V gene: TRBV19
D gene: TRBD1
clone size: -

CDR3 protein: CASRTSETQYF
CDR3 DNA: TGTGCCAGCAGGACTTCTGAGACGCAGTATTTT
J gene: TRBJ2-3
V gene: TRBV28
D gene: -
clone size: -

CDR3 protein: CASSSRRRDEKLFF
CDR3 DNA: TGTGCCAGTAGTAGCCGGAGGCGGGATGAAAAACTGTTTTTT
J gene: TRBJ1-4
V gene: TRBV19
D gene: -
clone size: few

CDR3 protein: CASSLVGGENYGYTF
CDR3 DNA: TGCGCCAGCAGCTTGGTTGGAGGGGAGAACTATGGCTACACCTTC
J gene: TRBJ1-2
V gene: TRBV5-1
D gene: -
clone size: -

CDR3 protein: CASSVGQGDQPQHF
CDR3 DNA: TGTGCCAGCAGCGTAGGACAGGGAGATCAGCCCCAGCATTTT
J gene: TRBJ1-5
V gene: TRBV9
D gene: TRBD1
clone size: -

CDR3 protein: CASSLHGTGGRETQYF
CDR3 DNA: TGTGCCAGCAGCTTACACGGGACAGGGGGACGGGAGACCCAGTACTTC
J gene: TRBJ2-5
V gene: TRBV7-8
D gene: TRBD1
clone size: -

CDR3 protein: CASKDKYQETQYF
CDR3 DNA: TGTGCCAGCAAAGACAAGTACCAAGAGACCCAGTACTTC
J gene: TRBJ2-5
V gene: TRBV6-4
D gene: -
clone size: -

CDR3 protein: CASIGEGARQPQHF
CDR3 DNA: TGTGCCAGCATCGGCGAGGGGGCAAGACAGCCCCAGCATTTT
J gene: TRBJ1-5
V gene: TRBV6-1
D gene: TRBD1
clone size: -

CDR3 protein: CASSPPGEAGNTIYF
CDR3 DNA: TGTGCCAGCAGCCCCCCTGGGGAGGCTGGAAACACCATATATTTT
J gene: TRBJ1-3
V gene: TRBV4-2
D gene: -
clone size: -

CDR3 protein: CASSYYEQYF
CDR3 DNA: TGTGCCAGCAGTTACTACGAGCAGTACTTC
J gene: TRBJ2-7
V gene: TRBV2
D gene: -
clone size: -

CDR3 protein: CASSFDFTDTQYF
CDR3 DNA: TGTGCCAGCAGCTTCGACTTCACAGATACGCAGTATTTT
J gene: TRBJ2-3
V gene: TRBV7-9
D gene: -
clone size: few